This T cell receptor (beta chain) originates from a study of blood T cell repertoires in COVID-19 (dated by TCRdb to 2020 to 2021). Study-level background: The collaborator samples originated in the United States, Italy and Spain and spanned the acute and convalescent phases of COVID-19. The material from the prospective study consisted of cDNA or gDNA derived from T cells, B-cell-depleted T cells, or PBMCs. Subjects who had been exposed to COVID-19, were actively infected with it, or had recovered from it provided the deeply sampled blood TCRbeta repertoires that made up the dataset. The repertoires were released in a freely available public database meant as a resource for research on the immune response to SARS-CoV-2. Samples came from the ongoing ImmuneRACE study (first 160 participants) plus 1,254 subjects from 6 global collaborators. The sample metadata nearly always contained a de-identified subject ID, COVID-19 status, age in years and sex. Where available, HLA class I and class II types were taken from metadata supplied by the sample provider and were not determined by assay-based typing. General study outcomes and caveats: Clinical and demographic metadata were provided uncurated, with the amount varying by source and participant.

The collaborating institutions used their own protocols to collect whole blood in K2EDTA tubes. For TCRbeta analysis, collaborators shipped samples as frozen whole blood, isolated PBMCs, or DNA extracted from either of those sample types. According to the germline V gene, CDR1 reads MNHEY and CDR2 reads SVGAGI. V is cut by 6 bases and J by 6 bases, and the space between the germline ends is 11 bases. Including the terminal cysteine and phenylalanine, the CDR3 comprises 13 residues. CDR3 DNA is the only sequence kept; it has 39 bases, read in frame from the first base. This clone was seen a few times. Its target antigen remains unknown. Per-base quality was not reported, and no clone a single base away is much larger than it. TCRbeta CDR3 regions were amplified from genomic DNA by means of the immunoSEQ Assay, a bias-controlled multiplex PCR. Processing in the source paper ran as follows. Nucleated cell counts per sample were estimated from amplification of reference gene primers within the assay. Sequence reads were collapsed and filtered to measure the absolute abundance of every unique TCRbeta CDR3 rearrangement. For each sample, productive Simpson clonality was calculated as the square root of Simpson's diversity index across productive rearrangements. TCRdb stores this immuneACCESS table with in-frame sequences only. Part of the clones is absent; in the studies checked, under half of the shortfall reflects unresolved V genes, and no reason is known for the rest. That table gives V, J and clone size, and the DNA gave D and trimming. Recorded for this sample are some 180,000 clones; approximately 80% of them occurred a single time. About 9% of the sample comes from the top ten.

The sample taken for sequencing was peripheral blood. The source is a woman aged 45-60 years with active or convalescent COVID-19. Here the chain combines TRBV6-5 and TRBJ2-2, and TRBD1 may be the D gene, going by 7 matching bases. Here is the DNA: TGTGCCAGCAGGCGGGACAGCGCCGGGGAGCTGTTTTTT. Translated, this is CASRRDSAGELFF.